The 21 T cell receptor beta chains below come from one sample, sequenced in a study of T cells in localized non-small cell lung cancer (dated by TCRdb to between 2020 and 2021). Libraries came from the immunoSEQ multiplex PCR assay. TCRdb took over this immuneACCESS table, retaining in-frame rearrangements with V and J assigned. Such tables are incomplete; in checked studies, under half of the missing clones stem from an unresolved V gene, and the remainder is unexplained. Across this sample there are 20,000 to 25,000 clones, with 80% to 90% seen only once. The leading ten clones occupy about 12% of the sample. Here the sequenced sample was PBMCs, taken before any cancer treatment. The receptors originated from a man between 40 and 70 years old with stage II squamous cell lung carcinoma.

The rearrangement uses TRBV2 and TRBJ2-2; D may correspond to TRBD1 or TRBD2 (6 bases each). The length of the CDR3 is 14 residues. In germline, CDR1 is SNHLY, CDR2 FYNNEI. This CDR3 is CASAVTGASGELFF. CDR3 nucleotide sequence: TGTGCTAGCGCAGTTACGGGGGCGTCCGGGGAGCTGTTTTTT.

The chain couples TRBV19 to TRBJ1-5; D is unclear. In germline, CDR1 is LNHDA, CDR2 SQIVND (reference sequence). The CDR3 is 12 amino acids. V was pared by 4 bases and J by 7 bases, with 8 bases between. The CDR3 protein is CASSTPEQPQHF. In DNA, the CDR3 is TGTGCCAGTAGTACACCCGAGCAGCCCCAGCATTTT.

J is TRBJ2-1 and V is TRBV9; weak D call: TRBD2 (5 bases). Trimming shortened V by 0 bases and J by 5 bases, and 9 bases separated the two germline ends. Germline CDR1 and CDR2: SGDLS and YYNGEE. The CDR3 consists of 14 residues. The CDR3: CASSVASADNEQFF. The CDR3 region has the DNA TGTGCCAGCAGCGTAGCTTCAGCGGACAATGAGCAGTTCTTC.

In nucleotides, the CDR3 is TGCGCCAGCAGCCAAGACGACCAACCCGCCCGAGAGACCCAGTACTTC. Translated, it gives CASSQDDQPARETQYF. The chain is built from TRBV4-1 and TRBJ2-5; D gene uncertain. The V end was cut by 0 bases, the J end by 4 bases, with 15 bases between. CDR1 is MGHRA, CDR2 YSYEKL, per germline. The CDR3 sequence is 16 residues long.

The V gene is TRBV5-5, the J gene TRBJ1-3, with 7 bases that match TRBD1. The CDR3 is 17 residues long. Germline V gives CDR1 SGHKS, CDR2 YYEKEE (reference sequence). Germline trimming cut 4 bases from V and 0 bases from J; bases unmatched to any gene: 10. CDR3 residues: CASSHLLGQSSGNTIYF. CDR3 in DNA: TGTGCCAGCAGCCATTTACTGGGACAGAGCTCTGGAAACACCATATATTTT.

The chain is built from TRBV6-4 and TRBJ2-5; 7 nucleotides line up with TRBD1. The CDR3 has 16 residues. CDR1 is MRHNA, CDR2 SNTAGT, per germline. With V trimmed by 4 bases and J by 5 bases, 13 bases remained unmatched. CDR3 loop: CASSGQGLLVWETQYF. In nucleotides, the CDR3 is TGTGCCAGCAGTGGACAGGGTCTTTTGGTATGGGAGACCCAGTACTTC.

The chain uses TRBV12-5 and TRBJ1-1; possibly TRBD1 for D (6 bases). Germline CDR1 is LGHNT and CDR2 is FRNRAP. The CDR3 covers 12 residues. The V gene lost 6 bases and the J gene lost 7 bases, with 12 bases spanning the gap. The CDR3 coding sequence is TGTGCTAGTGGACGAAGGACAGATGAAGCTTTCTTT. As protein: CASGRRTDEAFF.

CDR3 sequence: CASSPPSDGEQFF. The CDR3 coding sequence is TGTGCCAGCAGCCCCCCGAGCGACGGTGAGCAGTTCTTC. The chain combines TRBV5-6 with TRBJ2-1; D not certain. Trimming pared 4 bases from V and 9 bases from J, leaving 14 bases between. CDR1 and CDR2 from the germline V gene are SGHDT and YYEEEE. This CDR3 is built from 13 residues.

The J gene is TRBJ2-2, the V gene TRBV6-5; weak D call: TRBD1 (5 bases). CDR1 and CDR2 (germline): MNHEY, SVGAGI. V dropped 4 bases and J dropped 1 base, with 7 bases sitting between them. The length of the CDR3 is 14 residues. CDR3 residues: CASSSGQNTGELFF. CDR3 sequence (DNA): TGTGCCAGCAGTTCCGGACAGAACACCGGGGAGCTGTTTTTT.

The chain is built from TRBV21-1 and TRBJ1-5. TRBV21-1 is a recognized pseudogene. This CDR3 contains 14 residues. Here the CDR3 reads CASSKAGSNQPQHF. CDR3 nucleotide sequence: TGTGCCAGCAGCAAAGCGGGAAGCAATCAGCCCCAGCATTTT.

A single count supports this clone. This chain connects TRBV19 to TRBJ2-5, with D hard to call. Per germline, CDR1 LNHDA and CDR2 SQIVND (reference sequence). This CDR3 spans 11 amino acids. V lost 4 bases, J lost 4 bases, and 4 bases lay in between. The CDR3: CASSTRETQYF. The CDR3 region has the DNA TGTGCCAGTAGTACGCGAGAGACCCAGTACTTC.

The gene calls are TRBV10-3 and TRBJ1-1; the match to TRBD1 covers 7 bases. CDR1 is ENHRY and CDR2 is SYGVKD in the germline V gene. This CDR3 has 19 amino acids. The J segment lost 1 base and the V segment lost 0 bases, leaving 14 bases of the junction unmatched. DNA of the CDR3: TGTGCCATCAGTGAGTCGGTAAGGGGGCGCAAAGGGGAGAACACTGAAGCTTTCTTT. It specifies CAISESVRGRKGENTEAFF.

The rearrangement links TRBV7-9 to TRBJ1-5; D remains unclear. CDR3 size: 14 residues. Germline CDR1 and CDR2: SEHNR and FQNEAQ (reference sequence). Deletions cut 3 bases from V and 4 bases from J, with 10 bases between. CDR3 sequence: CASSLSQPNQPQHF. The DNA for the CDR3 is TGTGCCAGCAGCTTGAGCCAGCCAAATCAGCCCCAGCATTTT.

The genes are TRBV7-9 and TRBJ2-2; 8 bases line up with TRBD1. Germline CDR1 reads SEHNR; CDR2 reads FQNEAQ (reference sequence). The CDR3 runs 17 residues. The V and J ends lost 6 bases and 4 bases, in that order; junction bases with no gene match: 13. CDR3 nucleotide sequence: TGTGCCAGCAGTCTGCACAGGACAGGGAAGGCCACCGGGGAGCTGTTTTTT. Its protein is CASSLHRTGKATGELFF.

The chain uses TRBV2 and TRBJ2-5, with TRBD1 as a possible D gene (5 bases). Germline values: CDR1 SNHLY, CDR2 FYNNEI. Trimming removed 7 bases at V and 2 bases at J, with 14 bases between. The CDR3 spans 14 residues. The CDR3 here is CASMPGFKQETQYF. The CDR3, as DNA: TGTGCCAGCATGCCAGGGTTCAAACAAGAGACCCAGTACTTC.

The chain joins TRBV5-1 to TRBJ1-1, with 7 bases lining up with TRBD1. Unmatched junction bases numbered 5, after V lost 2 bases and J lost 4 bases. CDR3 length equals 14 residues. The germline CDR1 and CDR2 sequences are SGHRS and YFSETQ. Written as DNA, the CDR3 is TGCGCCAGCAGCTTCGGACAGGCCTCCACTGAAGCTTTCTTT. Amino acids: CASSFGQASTEAFF.

The V gene is TRBV27, the J gene TRBJ1-1; 11 positions match TRBD1. Trimming at V came to 0 bases and at J to 4 bases, leaving 4 bases not matched to a gene. Germline CDR1 reads MNHEY; CDR2 reads SMNVEV (reference sequence). CDR3 length: 16 residues. CDR3 in DNA: TGTGCCAGCAGTTTATCACGGACAGGGGGCCTCACTGAAGCTTTCTTT. Residues: CASSLSRTGGLTEAFF.

This clone turned up a few times. This sequence joins TRBV19 and TRBJ1-2; 7 bases line up with TRBD1. The CDR3 runs to 14 residues. CDR1 LNHDA and CDR2 SQIVND come from the germline V gene (reference sequence). Trimming took 7 bases from V and 7 from J; bases not matched to a gene: 12. CDR3 sequence: CASTFDPTGIGYTF. The CDR3 nucleotides are TGTGCCAGTACCTTTGATCCGACAGGGATTGGCTACACCTTC.

The chain couples TRBV5-1 to TRBJ2-5; 12 bases are shared with TRBD2. Germline V CDR1 and CDR2: SGHRS, YFSETQ. After removal of 1 base from V and 6 bases from J, the junction contained 4 bases not matched to a gene. The CDR3 consists of 15 residues. The CDR3 DNA reads as TGCGCCAGCAGCTTGCTAGCGGGAGGGCCCAAGACCCAGTACTTC. Its translation is CASSLLAGGPKTQYF.

The rearrangement uses TRBV7-8 and TRBJ2-7, with D possibly being TRBD1 or TRBD2 (6 bases each). This CDR3 has 14 amino acids. V was clipped by 8 bases and J by 2 bases, with 16 bases between them. CDR1 SGHVS and CDR2 FQNEAQ come from the germline V gene. CDR3 in DNA: TGTGCCAGCTCCATAGGGGGGACCACCTACGAGCAGTACTTC. Its protein is CASSIGGTTYEQYF.

The rearrangement joins TRBV2 to TRBJ2-2; D call uncertain. V was trimmed by 6 bases and J by 6 bases, leaving 14 bases between them. Germline V lookup: CDR1 SNHLY, CDR2 FYNNEI. CDR3 length: 14 residues. The CDR3 reads CASRRSPDAGELFF. CDR3 coding DNA: TGTGCCAGCAGGAGGTCCCCCGACGCCGGGGAGCTGTTTTTT.